These 16 T cell receptor beta chains came from one sample sequenced in a study of long-term antiretroviral therapy in people with HIV. Assay version v3.0 of immunoSEQ was used, and it was run at survey level. Sequencing was performed with immunoSEQ multiplex PCR; in TCRdb, only in-frame clones are kept and a portion is missing. The sample consists of about 20,000 clones, around three quarters of them appearing once. The source material was unsorted PBMCs, sampled 2.9 years after starting antiretroviral therapy. Receptors originate from a woman aged 30 to 39 with HIV.

In nucleotides, the CDR3 is TGTGCCAGCAGTTATACAGGGGGCGCGACCAATGAGCAGTTCTTC. The encoded protein is CASSYTGGATNEQFF. The chain employs TRBV27 and TRBJ2-1; TRBD1 matches at 9 bases. Looked up from germline, CDR1 is MNHEY and CDR2 is SMNVEV (reference sequence). J lost 6 bases, V lost 4 bases, and 7 bases had no gene match. The CDR3 runs to 15 residues.

The chain joins TRBV15 to TRBJ2-7; D remains ambiguous. This CDR3 comprises 13 residues. CDR1 and CDR2 (germline): LNHNV, YYDKDF (reference sequence). The V gene lost 0 bases and the J gene lost 4 bases, with 7 bases spanning the gap. CDR3 loop: CATSRDYSYEQYF. The DNA of the CDR3 is TGTGCCACCAGCAGAGATTATAGTTACGAGCAGTACTTC.

The chain is built from TRBV4-1 and TRBJ2-6, with unresolved D. CDR3 length: 19 residues. The V gene's germline CDR1 is MGHRA and CDR2 YSYEKL. V was clipped by 0 bases and J by 0 bases, with 15 bases between them. Here the CDR3 reads CASSQDGSASFSGANVLTF. In nucleotides, the CDR3 is TGCGCCAGCAGCCAAGATGGGTCTGCTTCCTTCTCTGGGGCCAACGTCCTGACTTTC.

J is TRBJ1-2 and V is TRBV7-8; D perhaps matches TRBD1 (5 bases). This CDR3 region has 16 residues. V was shortened by 5 bases and J by 5 bases, with 21 bases between the two germline ends. Per the germline V gene, CDR1 is SGHVS and CDR2 is FQNEAQ. This CDR3 is CASSLSAGRALYGYTF. DNA of the CDR3: TGTGCCAGCAGCCTTTCAGCGGGCAGGGCGTTGTATGGCTACACCTTC.

This clone was detected only once. The V call is TRBV5-6, the J call TRBJ1-2, with 8 bases matching TRBD1. V was pared by 0 bases and J by 7 bases, with 5 bases of the junction left unmatched. In germline, CDR1 is SGHDT, CDR2 YYEEEE. The CDR3 is 14 residues long. The CDR3 loop reads CASSLDRGNGGYTF. CDR3 nucleotides: TGTGCCAGCAGCTTGGACAGGGGGAATGGTGGCTACACCTTC.

V is TRBV5-8 and J is TRBJ1-1; D is unclear. The germline gives CDR1 SGHTS, CDR2 YDEGEE. The length of the CDR3 is 15 residues. Trimming took off 0 bases at V and 4 bases at J, with 13 bases between the two ends. The CDR3 coding sequence is TGTGCCAGCAGCTTGGCCCGGGGATTAGGCACTGAAGCTTTCTTT. It translates to CASSLARGLGTEAFF.

The chain is built from TRBV15 and TRBJ2-5; D tentatively reads TRBD1 or TRBD2 (5 bases each). Between the trimmed V and J ends, which lost 3 bases and 5 bases, there was a span of 13 bases. This CDR3 is built from 14 residues. Germline CDR1 is LNHNV and CDR2 is YYDKDF (reference sequence). DNA of the CDR3: TGTGCCACCAGCAGTCGTGGGGGTGGGGAGACCCAGTACTTC. It encodes CATSSRGGGETQYF.

This chain joins TRBV19 and TRBJ1-5; the D is unclear. Germline V gene sequence: CDR1 LNHDA, CDR2 SQIVND (reference sequence). Trimming stripped 2 bases from V and 8 bases from J, with 16 bases between. The CDR3 is 15 residues long. CDR3 protein: CASSIMGQPPKPQHF. CDR3 nucleotide sequence: TGTGCCAGTAGTATAATGGGCCAACCCCCAAAGCCCCAGCATTTT.

This clone was observed a few times. V gene TRBV11-1 combines with J gene TRBJ1-1; D is unclear. The CDR3 has 13 amino acids. V was pared by 4 bases and J by 2 bases, with 8 bases between. Germline values: CDR1 SGHAT, CDR2 FQDESV (reference sequence). Here the CDR3 reads CASSSLANTEAFF. The CDR3 DNA is TGTGCCAGCAGCTCCTTAGCTAACACTGAAGCTTTCTTT.

The rearrangement links TRBV7-3 to TRBJ1-2; D remains ambiguous. V lost 5 bases, J lost 14 bases, and 21 bases lay in between. Germline V gene data show CDR1 as SGHTA and CDR2 as FQGTGA. The CDR3 is 13 residues long. DNA for the CDR3: TGTGCCAGCAGCCCAAATCCGGGAAGAATTTTGACCTTC. Amino acid sequence: CASSPNPGRILTF. Variable domain in full (rest from reference TRBV7-3 and TRBJ1-2): GAGVSQTPSNKVTEKGKYVELRCDPISGHTALYWYRQSLGQGPEFLIYFQGTGAADDSGLPNDRFFAVRPEGSVSTLKIQRTERGDSAVYLCASSPNPGRILTFGSGTRLTVV.

The chain links TRBV2 to TRBJ1-5, with D possibly matching TRBD1 (5 bases). The CDR3 covers 15 residues. Germline CDR1 SNHLY, CDR2 FYNNEI. Trimming cost V 6 bases and J 4 bases, with 16 bases left between them. This CDR3 is CASSPEVAGNQPQHF. As DNA, the CDR3 is TGTGCCAGCAGCCCCGAGGTGGCAGGGAATCAGCCCCAGCATTTT.

The chain combines TRBV11-3 with TRBJ2-3; possibly TRBD1 for D (5 bases). V lost 4 bases to trimming and J lost 3 bases, with 8 bases between them. The CDR3 contains 13 residues. Germline CDR1 and CDR2: SGHNT and YENEEA. This CDR3 reads CASSSSGTDTQYF. The CDR3 DNA reads TGTGCCAGCAGCTCCTCAGGGACAGATACGCAGTATTTT. Filled out from reference TRBV11-3 and TRBJ2-3, the complete variable domain reads EAGVVQSPRYKIIEKKQPVAFWCNPISGHNTLYWYLQNLGQGPELLIRYENEEAVDDSQLPKDRFSAERLKGVDSTLKIQPAELGDSAVYLCASSSSGTDTQYFGPGTRLTVL.

The chain joins TRBV6-5 to TRBJ1-3, with a possible D match to TRBD1 (5 bases). Germline V lookup: CDR1 MNHEY, CDR2 SVGAGI. The CDR3 runs 13 residues. Trimming removed 5 bases from V and 7 bases from J, with 12 bases in between. This chain's CDR3 is CASSGRGRNTIYF. CDR3 DNA sequence: TGTGCCAGCAGTGGTCGGGGACGTAACACCATATATTTT.

The CDR3 DNA reads TGTGCCAGCAGTGAACGGCAATCCAGGGCCAATGAGCAGTTCTTC. Translation gives CASSERQSRANEQFF. The chain combines TRBV6-1 with TRBJ2-1, with D possibly being TRBD1 (5 bases). V lost 2 bases to trimming and J lost 6 bases, with 14 bases between them. CDR1 and CDR2 from the germline V gene are MNHNS and SASEGT. The length of the CDR3 is 15 residues.

The chain recombines TRBV29-1 with TRBJ1-1, with a tentative D call TRBD1 (6 bases). V was trimmed by 5 bases and J by 0 bases, leaving 10 bases between them. Germline V lookup: CDR1 SQVTM, CDR2 ANQGSEA. The CDR3 spans 13 residues. As DNA, the CDR3 is TGCAGCGTTTCGGACAGCATGAACACTGAAGCTTTCTTT. Translation gives CSVSDSMNTEAFF.

The gene calls are TRBV5-1 and TRBJ1-1; a weak D match, TRBD1 (5 bases). This CDR3 spans 15 amino acids. The germline gives CDR1 SGHRS, CDR2 YFSETQ. With 7 bases removed from V and 3 bases from J, the gap between germline ends came to 19 bases. CDR3 in amino acids: CASADNRRGDTEAFF. The CDR3 nucleotides read TGCGCCAGCGCGGATAACAGGAGGGGCGACACTGAAGCTTTCTTT.